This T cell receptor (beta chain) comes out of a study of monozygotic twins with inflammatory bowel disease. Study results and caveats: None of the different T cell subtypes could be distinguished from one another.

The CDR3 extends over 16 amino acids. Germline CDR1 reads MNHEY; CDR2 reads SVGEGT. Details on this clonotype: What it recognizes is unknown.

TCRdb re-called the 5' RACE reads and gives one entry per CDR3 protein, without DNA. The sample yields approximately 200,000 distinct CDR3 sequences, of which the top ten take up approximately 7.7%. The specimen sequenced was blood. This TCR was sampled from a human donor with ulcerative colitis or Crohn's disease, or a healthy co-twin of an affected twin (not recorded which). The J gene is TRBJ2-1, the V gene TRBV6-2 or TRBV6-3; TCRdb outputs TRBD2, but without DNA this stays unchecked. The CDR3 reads CASSYSVIEGHNEQFF.